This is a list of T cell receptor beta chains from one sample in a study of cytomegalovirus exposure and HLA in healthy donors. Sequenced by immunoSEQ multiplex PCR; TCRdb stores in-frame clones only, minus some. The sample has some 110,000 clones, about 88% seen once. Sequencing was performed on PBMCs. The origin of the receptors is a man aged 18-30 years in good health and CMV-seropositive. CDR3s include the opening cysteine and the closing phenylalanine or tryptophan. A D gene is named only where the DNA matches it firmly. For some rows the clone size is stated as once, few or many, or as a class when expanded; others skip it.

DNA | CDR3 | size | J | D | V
TGTGCCAGCAGCTTAGGAGAGCCTGGGGCTAAGTCACCCCTCCACTTT | CASSLGEPGAKSPLHF | NA | TRBJ1-6 | NA | TRBV11-2
TGCGCCAGCAGCTTGGGCCTGGGGAGGGGGACAGATACGCAGTATTTT | CASSLGLGRGTDTQYF | few | TRBJ2-3 | NA | TRBV5-1
TGTGCCAGCAGTTTTGGCCCCTATGGCTACACCTTC | CASSFGPYGYTF | NA | TRBJ1-2 | NA | TRBV28
TGCGCCAGCAGCCAAGATGGGGACAGTTACTATGGCTACACCTTC | CASSQDGDSYYGYTF | NA | TRBJ1-2 | TRBD1 | TRBV4-3
TGTGCCAGCAGCTTGGATCAGGGGGCGGTCGGATACTATGGCTACACCTTC | CASSLDQGAVGYYGYTF | NA | TRBJ1-2 | TRBD1 | TRBV5-4
TGTGCCTGGAGTTTAACTGGGAGCGGGGGATACAATGAGCAGTTCTTC | CAWSLTGSGGYNEQFF | NA | TRBJ2-1 | TRBD2 | TRBV30
TGTGCCAGCAGCTTAGGGCAGGGGGCAGATACGCAGTATTTT | CASSLGQGADTQYF | NA | TRBJ2-3 | TRBD1 | TRBV7-6
TGTGCCAGCAGTGTGAGGTGGGGTACAGGGCATCAGCCCCAGCATTTT | CASSVRWGTGHQPQHF | once | TRBJ1-5 | NA | TRBV6-1
TGTGCCAGCGCTGCGACAGGAGTCTCCTACAATGAGCAGTTCTTC | CASAATGVSYNEQFF | NA | TRBJ2-1 | NA | TRBV25-1
TGTGCCAGCAGCACACAGGACCTGAACACTGAAGCTTTCTTT | CASSTQDLNTEAFF | NA | TRBJ1-1 | NA | TRBV5-4
TGCGCCAGCAGCCAAGAGACGGGGAGGTTCATACGGGGGAATGAGCAGTTCTTC | CASSQETGRFIRGNEQFF | once | TRBJ2-1 | NA | TRBV4-3
TGTGCCAGCAGCTCGTCGGGACTCCAGAACACTGAAGCTTTCTTT | CASSSSGLQNTEAFF | few | TRBJ1-1 | NA | TRBV7-9
TGCGCCAGCAGCCAAGACCCCCAGGGGTCCACAGGAAACACCATATATTTT | CASSQDPQGSTGNTIYF | NA | TRBJ1-3 | NA | TRBV4-3
TGTGCTAGTGGTTTGCGTGGGGGCCACAGCACAGATACGCAGTATTTT | CASGLRGGHSTDTQYF | NA | TRBJ2-3 | NA | TRBV12-5
TGTGCCACCAGCAACGGAGGTAGCTTTGGGTATTTT | CATSNGGSFGYF | NA | TRBJ2-3 | NA | TRBV15
TGTGCCACCAGCAGAGCCCGACAGGGGGGCTCCTACGAGCAGTACTTC | CATSRARQGGSYEQYF | NA | TRBJ2-7 | TRBD1 | TRBV15
TGTGCCAGCAGCCAAGTAGGGGTCGGAACACCGAATGAAAAACTGTTTTTT | CASSQVGVGTPNEKLFF | NA | TRBJ1-4 | NA | TRBV4-2
TGTGCCAGCAGCCGCGGAGAGGCAGATACGCAGTATTTT | CASSRGEADTQYF | NA | TRBJ2-3 | NA | TRBV6-6
TGTGCCAGCAGTCACGGCAGGGAGGCTGAAAAACTGTTTTTT | CASSHGREAEKLFF | NA | TRBJ1-4 | NA | TRBV28
TGTGCCAGCAGCCTACAGGGTGGGGACGGGGAGCTGTTTTTT | CASSLQGGDGELFF | NA | TRBJ2-2 | NA | TRBV13
TGTGCCAGCAGCTTAAGCCCAAGCCCCTACGAGCAGTACTTC | CASSLSPSPYEQYF | once | TRBJ2-7 | NA | TRBV7-2
TGTGCCAGCAGCTTAGTTAGGACGCGGGGCGAGCAGTACTTC | CASSLVRTRGEQYF | NA | TRBJ2-7 | NA | TRBV7-8
TGTGCCACCAGCAGAGAGCCCGTGGACATTCGTTCTGGAAACACCATATATTTT | CATSREPVDIRSGNTIYF | NA | TRBJ1-3 | NA | TRBV15
TGTGCCAGCAGCTTCATGGGGAGCTTAAATGAAAAACTGTTTTTT | CASSFMGSLNEKLFF | NA | TRBJ1-4 | NA | TRBV11-2
TGTGCCAGCAGCTTGACTAGCGGGGGCACAGATACGCAGTATTTT | CASSLTSGGTDTQYF | NA | TRBJ2-3 | TRBD2 | TRBV7-9
TGTGCCAGTTCCGGGACAGCCTCCTACAATGAGCAGTTCTTC | CASSGTASYNEQFF | NA | TRBJ2-1 | TRBD1 | TRBV28
TGCAGCGTTGCAGGGGGCGGCGAAAACATTCAGTACTTC | CSVAGGGENIQYF | NA | TRBJ2-4 | TRBD1 | TRBV29-1
TGTGCCAGCAGCCAAGGGCAGGGCGGCACTGAAGCTTTCTTT | CASSQGQGGTEAFF | NA | TRBJ1-1 | NA | TRBV7-8